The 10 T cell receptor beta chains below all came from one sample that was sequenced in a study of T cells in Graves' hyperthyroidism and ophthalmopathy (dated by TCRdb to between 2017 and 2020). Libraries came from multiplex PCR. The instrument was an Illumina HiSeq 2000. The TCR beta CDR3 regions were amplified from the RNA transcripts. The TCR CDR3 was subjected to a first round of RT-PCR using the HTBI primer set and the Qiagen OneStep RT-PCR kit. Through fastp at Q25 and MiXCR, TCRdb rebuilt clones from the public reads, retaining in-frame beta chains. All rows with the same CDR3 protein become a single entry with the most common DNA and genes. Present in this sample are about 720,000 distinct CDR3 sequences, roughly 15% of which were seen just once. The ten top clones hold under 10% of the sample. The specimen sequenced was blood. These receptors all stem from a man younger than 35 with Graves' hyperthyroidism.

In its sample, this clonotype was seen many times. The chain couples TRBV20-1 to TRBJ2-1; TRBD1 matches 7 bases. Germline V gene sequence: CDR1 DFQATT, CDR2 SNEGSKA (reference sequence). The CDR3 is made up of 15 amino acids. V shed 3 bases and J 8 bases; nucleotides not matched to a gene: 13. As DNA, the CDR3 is TGCAGTGCTAGTTTAAGACAGGGAATACGCGATGAGCAGTTCTTC. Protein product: CSASLRQGIRDEQFF.

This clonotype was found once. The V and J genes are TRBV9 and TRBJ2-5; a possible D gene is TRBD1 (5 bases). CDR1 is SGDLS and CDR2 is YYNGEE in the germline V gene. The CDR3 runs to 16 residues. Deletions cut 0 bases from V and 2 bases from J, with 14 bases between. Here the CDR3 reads CASSVATQGSQETQYF. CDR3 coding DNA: TGTGCCAGCAGCGTAGCTACCCAGGGCAGTCAAGAGACCCAGTACTTC. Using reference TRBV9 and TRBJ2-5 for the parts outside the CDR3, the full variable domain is DSGVTQTPKHLITATGQRVTLRCSPRSGDLSVYWYQQSLDQGLQFLIQYYNGEERAKGNILERFSAQQFPDLHSELNLSSLELGDSALYFCASSVATQGSQETQYFGPGTRLLVL.

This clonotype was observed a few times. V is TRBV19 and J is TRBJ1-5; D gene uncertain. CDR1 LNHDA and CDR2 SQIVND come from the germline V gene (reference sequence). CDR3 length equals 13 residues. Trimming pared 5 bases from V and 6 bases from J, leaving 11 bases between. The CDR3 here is CASSDLGGQPQHF. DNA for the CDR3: TGTGCCAGTAGTGACCTAGGCGGTCAGCCCCAGCATTTT.

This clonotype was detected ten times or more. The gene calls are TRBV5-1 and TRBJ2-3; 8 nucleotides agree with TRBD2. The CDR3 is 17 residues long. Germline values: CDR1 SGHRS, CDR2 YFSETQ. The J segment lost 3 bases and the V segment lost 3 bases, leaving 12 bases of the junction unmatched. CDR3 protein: CASSWLETSEGTDTQYF. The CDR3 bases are TGCGCCAGCAGCTGGCTGGAGACTAGCGAGGGGACAGATACGCAGTATTTT.

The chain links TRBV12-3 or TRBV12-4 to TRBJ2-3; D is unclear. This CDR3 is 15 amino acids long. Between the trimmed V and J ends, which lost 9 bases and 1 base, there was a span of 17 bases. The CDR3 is CASSRVLQRTDTQYF. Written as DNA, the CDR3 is TGTGCCAGTTCCCGGGTTTTACAACGCACAGATACGCAGTATTTT.

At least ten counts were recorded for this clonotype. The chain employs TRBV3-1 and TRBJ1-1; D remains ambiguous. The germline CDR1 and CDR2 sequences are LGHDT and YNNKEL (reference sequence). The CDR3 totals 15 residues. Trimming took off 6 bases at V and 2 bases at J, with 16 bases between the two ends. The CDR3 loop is CASRPLGRENTEAFF. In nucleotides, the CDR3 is TGTGCCAGCAGGCCCCTGGGAAGGGAAAACACTGAAGCTTTCTTT.

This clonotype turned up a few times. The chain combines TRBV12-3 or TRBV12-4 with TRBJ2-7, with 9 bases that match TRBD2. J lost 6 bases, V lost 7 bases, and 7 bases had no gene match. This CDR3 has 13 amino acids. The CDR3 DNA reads TGTGCCAGCACCTGGCGACTAGCGGCCGAGCAGTACTTC. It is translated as CASTWRLAAEQYF.

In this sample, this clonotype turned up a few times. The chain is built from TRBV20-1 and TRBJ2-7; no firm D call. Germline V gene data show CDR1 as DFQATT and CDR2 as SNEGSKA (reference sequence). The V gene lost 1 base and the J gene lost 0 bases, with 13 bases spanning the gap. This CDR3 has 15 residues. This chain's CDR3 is CSARVGHPSSYEQYF. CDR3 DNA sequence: TGCAGTGCTAGAGTTGGCCATCCGAGCTCCTACGAGCAGTACTTC.

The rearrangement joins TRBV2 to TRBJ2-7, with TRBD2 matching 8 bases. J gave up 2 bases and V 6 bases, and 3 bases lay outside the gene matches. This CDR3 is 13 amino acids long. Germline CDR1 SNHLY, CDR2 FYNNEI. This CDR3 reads CASRQTSAYEQYF. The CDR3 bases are TGTGCCAGCAGGCAGACTAGCGCCTACGAGCAGTACTTC.

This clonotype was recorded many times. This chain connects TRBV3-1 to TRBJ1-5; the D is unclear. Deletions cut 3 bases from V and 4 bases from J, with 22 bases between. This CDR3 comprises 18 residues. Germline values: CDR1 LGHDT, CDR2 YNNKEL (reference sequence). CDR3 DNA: TGTGCCAGCAGCCATGGAAAAGTCGGAAGTGGGCTTAATCAGCCCCAGCATTTT. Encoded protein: CASSHGKVGSGLNQPQHF.